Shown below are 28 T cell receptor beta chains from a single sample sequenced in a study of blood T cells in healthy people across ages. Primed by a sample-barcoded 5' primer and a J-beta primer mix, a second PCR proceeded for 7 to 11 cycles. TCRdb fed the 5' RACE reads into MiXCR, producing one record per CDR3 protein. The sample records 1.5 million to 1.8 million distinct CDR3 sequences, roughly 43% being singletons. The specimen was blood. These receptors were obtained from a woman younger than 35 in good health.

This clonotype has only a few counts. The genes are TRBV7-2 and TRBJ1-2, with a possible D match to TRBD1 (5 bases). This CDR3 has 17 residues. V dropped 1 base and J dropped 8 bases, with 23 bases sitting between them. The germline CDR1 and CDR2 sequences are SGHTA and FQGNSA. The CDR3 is CASSLERGLDPLMGYTF. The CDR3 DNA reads TGTGCCAGCAGCTTAGAGCGGGGGTTGGACCCCTTAATGGGCTACACCTTC.

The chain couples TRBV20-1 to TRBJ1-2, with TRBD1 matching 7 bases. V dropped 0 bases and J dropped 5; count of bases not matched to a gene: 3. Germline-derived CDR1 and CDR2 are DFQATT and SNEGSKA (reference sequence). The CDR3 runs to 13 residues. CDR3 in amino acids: CSARDPGQYGYTF. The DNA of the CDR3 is TGCAGTGCTAGAGACCCGGGACAGTATGGCTACACCTTC.

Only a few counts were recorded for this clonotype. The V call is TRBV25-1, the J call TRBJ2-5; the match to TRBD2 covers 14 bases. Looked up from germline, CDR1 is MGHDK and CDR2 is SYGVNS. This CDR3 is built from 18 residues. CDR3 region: CVQQRLAGGPPYQETQYF. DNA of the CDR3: TGTGTCCAGCAAAGACTAGCGGGAGGGCCTCCGTACCAAGAGACCCAGTACTTC.

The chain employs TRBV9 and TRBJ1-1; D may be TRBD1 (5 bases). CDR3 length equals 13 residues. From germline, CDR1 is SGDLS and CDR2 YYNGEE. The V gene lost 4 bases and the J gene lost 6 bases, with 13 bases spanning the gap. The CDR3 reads CASSPDGGAEAFF. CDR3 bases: TGTGCCAGCAGCCCAGATGGGGGGGCTGAAGCTTTCTTT.

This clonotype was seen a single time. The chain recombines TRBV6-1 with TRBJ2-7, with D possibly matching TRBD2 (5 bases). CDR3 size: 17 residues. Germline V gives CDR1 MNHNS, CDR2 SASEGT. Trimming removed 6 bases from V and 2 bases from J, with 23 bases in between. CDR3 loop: CASRPQPVGLATYEQYF. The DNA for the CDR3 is TGTGCCAGCAGACCACAACCGGTTGGACTGGCTACCTACGAGCAGTACTTC.

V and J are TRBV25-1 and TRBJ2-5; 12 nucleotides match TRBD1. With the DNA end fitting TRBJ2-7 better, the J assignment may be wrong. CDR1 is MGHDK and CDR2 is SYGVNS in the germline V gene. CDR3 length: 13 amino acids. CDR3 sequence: CATGQGAKYEQYF. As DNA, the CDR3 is TGTGCCACGGGACAGGGGGCTAAATACGAGCAGTACTTC.

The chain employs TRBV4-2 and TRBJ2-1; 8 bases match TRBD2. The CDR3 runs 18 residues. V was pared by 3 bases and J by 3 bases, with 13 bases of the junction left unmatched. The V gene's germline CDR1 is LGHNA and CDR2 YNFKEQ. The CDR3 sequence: CASSHLGKGAGVYNEQFF. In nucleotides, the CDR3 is TGTGCCAGCAGCCATTTGGGTAAAGGAGCGGGAGTCTACAATGAGCAGTTCTTC.

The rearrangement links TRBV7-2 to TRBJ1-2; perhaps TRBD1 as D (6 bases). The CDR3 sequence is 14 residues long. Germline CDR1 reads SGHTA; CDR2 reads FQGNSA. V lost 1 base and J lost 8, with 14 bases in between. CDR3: CASSLGPGAEGYTF. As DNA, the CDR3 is TGTGCCAGCAGCTTAGGTCCGGGGGCAGAAGGCTACACCTTC.

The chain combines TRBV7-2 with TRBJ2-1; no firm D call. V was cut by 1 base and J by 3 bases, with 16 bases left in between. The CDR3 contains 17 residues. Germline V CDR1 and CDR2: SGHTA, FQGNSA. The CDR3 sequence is CASSLDVAGTIYNEQFF. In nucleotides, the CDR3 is TGTGCCAGCAGCTTAGATGTTGCAGGAACTATCTACAATGAGCAGTTCTTC.

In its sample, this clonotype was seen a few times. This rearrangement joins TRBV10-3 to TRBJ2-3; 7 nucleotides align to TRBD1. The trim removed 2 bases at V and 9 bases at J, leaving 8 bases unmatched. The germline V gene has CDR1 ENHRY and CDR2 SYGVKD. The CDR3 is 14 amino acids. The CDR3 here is CAISEGQDLGTQYF. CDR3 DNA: TGTGCCATCAGTGAGGGACAGGACCTTGGGACGCAGTATTTT.

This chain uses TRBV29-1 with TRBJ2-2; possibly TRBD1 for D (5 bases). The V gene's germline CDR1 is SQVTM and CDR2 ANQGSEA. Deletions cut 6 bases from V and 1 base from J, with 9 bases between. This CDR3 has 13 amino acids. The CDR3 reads CSVRTQNTGELFF. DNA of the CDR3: TGCAGCGTCCGGACACAGAACACCGGGGAGCTGTTTTTT.

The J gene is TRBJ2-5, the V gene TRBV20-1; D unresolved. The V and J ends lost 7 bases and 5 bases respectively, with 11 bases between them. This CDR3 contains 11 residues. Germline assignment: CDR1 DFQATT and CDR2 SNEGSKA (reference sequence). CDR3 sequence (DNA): TGCAGTGTATCTCCAGGTGAGACCCAGTACTTC. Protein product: CSVSPGETQYF.

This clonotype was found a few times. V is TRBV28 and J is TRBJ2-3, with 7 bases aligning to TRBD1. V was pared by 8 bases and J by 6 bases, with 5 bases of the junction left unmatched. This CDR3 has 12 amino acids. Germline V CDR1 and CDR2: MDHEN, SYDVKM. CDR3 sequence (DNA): TGTGCCAGCGAGACAGGGACCGATACGCAGTATTTT. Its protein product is CASETGTDTQYF.

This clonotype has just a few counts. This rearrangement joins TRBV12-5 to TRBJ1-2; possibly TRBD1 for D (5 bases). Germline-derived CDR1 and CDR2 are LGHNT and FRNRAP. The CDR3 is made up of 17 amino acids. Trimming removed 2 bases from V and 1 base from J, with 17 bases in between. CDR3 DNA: TGTGCTAGTGGTTTGCTGGCAGGGACCTCTTTTAACTATGGCTACACCTTC. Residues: CASGLLAGTSFNYGYTF. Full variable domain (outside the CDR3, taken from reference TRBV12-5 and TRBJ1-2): DARVTQTPRHKVTEMGQEVTMRCQPILGHNTVFWYRQTMMQGLELLAYFRNRAPLDDSGMPKDRFSAEMPDATLATLKIQPSEPRDSAVYFCASGLLAGTSFNYGYTFGSGTRLTVV.

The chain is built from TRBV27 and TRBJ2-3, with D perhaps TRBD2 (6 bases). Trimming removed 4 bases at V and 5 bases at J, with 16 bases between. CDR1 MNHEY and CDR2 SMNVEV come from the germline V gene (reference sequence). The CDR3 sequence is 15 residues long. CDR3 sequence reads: CASSWGLSGIDTQYF. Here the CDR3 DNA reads TGTGCCAGCAGTTGGGGACTTTCTGGGATAGATACGCAGTATTTT.

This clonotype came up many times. This CDR3 reads CASSSRGHNEQFF. The CDR3 DNA sequence: TGTGCCAGCAGCAGTAGGGGCCACAATGAGCAGTTCTTC. The chain is built from TRBV6-5 and TRBJ2-1, with TRBD1 as a possible D gene (5 bases). Germline V gene lookup returns CDR1 MNHEY and CDR2 SVGAGI. The CDR3 consists of 13 residues. V was trimmed by 6 bases and J by 5 bases, leaving 11 bases between them.

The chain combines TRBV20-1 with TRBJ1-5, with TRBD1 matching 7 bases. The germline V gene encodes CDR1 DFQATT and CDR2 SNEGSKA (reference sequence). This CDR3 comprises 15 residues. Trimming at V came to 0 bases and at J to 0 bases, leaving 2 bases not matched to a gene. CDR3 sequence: CSAREGQHSNQPQHF. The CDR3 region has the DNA TGCAGTGCTAGAGAGGGACAGCATAGCAATCAGCCCCAGCATTTT.

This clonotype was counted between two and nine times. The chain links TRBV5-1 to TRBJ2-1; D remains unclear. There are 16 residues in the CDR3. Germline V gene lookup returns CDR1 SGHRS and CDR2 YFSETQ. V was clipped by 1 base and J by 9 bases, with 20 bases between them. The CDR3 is CASSLRLPSYKGEQFF. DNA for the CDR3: TGCGCCAGCAGCTTGAGGCTACCTAGTTACAAGGGTGAGCAGTTCTTC.

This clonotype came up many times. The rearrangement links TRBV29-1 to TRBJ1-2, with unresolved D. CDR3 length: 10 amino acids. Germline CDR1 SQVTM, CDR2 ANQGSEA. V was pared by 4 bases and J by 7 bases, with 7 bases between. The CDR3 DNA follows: TGCAGCGTTGCGGGGATTGGCTACACCTTC. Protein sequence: CSVAGIGYTF.

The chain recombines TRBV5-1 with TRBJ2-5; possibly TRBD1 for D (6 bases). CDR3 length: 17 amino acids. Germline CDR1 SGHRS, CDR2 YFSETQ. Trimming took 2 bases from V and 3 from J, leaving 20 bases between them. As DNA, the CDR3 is TGCGCCAGCAGCTTCGGCAGGGGTGGGGCTGATAAAGAGACCCAGTACTTC. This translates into CASSFGRGGADKETQYF.

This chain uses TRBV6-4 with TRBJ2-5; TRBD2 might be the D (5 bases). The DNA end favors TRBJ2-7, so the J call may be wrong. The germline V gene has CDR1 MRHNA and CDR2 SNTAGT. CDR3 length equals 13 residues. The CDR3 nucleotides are TGTGCCAGCAGTGCGGGGATAGCGCACGAGCAGTACTTC. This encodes CASSAGIAHEQYF.

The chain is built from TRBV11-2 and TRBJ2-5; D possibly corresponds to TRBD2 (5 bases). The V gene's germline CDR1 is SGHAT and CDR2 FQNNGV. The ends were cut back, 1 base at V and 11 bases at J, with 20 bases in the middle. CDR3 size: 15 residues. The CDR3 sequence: CASSLVGLASEEQYF. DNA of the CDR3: TGTGCCAGCAGCTTAGTGGGCCTAGCATCGGAGGAGCAGTACTTC. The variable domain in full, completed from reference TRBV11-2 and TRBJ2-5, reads EAGVAQSPRYKIIEKRQSVAFWCNPISGHATLYWYQQILGQGPKLLIQFQNNGVVDDSQLPKDRFSAERLKGVDSTLKIQPAKLEDSAVYLCASSLVGLASEEQYFGPGTRLLVL.

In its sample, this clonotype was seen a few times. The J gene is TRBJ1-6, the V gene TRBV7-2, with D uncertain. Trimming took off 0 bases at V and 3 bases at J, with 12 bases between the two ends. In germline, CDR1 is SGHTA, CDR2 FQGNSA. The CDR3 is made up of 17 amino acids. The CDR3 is CASSLAGLTDYNSPLHF. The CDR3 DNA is TGTGCCAGCAGCTTAGCAGGACTGACGGACTATAATTCACCCCTCCACTTT.

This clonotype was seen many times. The CDR3 spells CATSRGQVRRADTQYF. The CDR3 nucleotides read TGTGCCACCAGCAGAGGACAGGTCCGACGCGCAGATACGCAGTATTTT. The rearrangement links TRBV15 to TRBJ2-3, with TRBD1 as a possible D gene (6 bases). Trimming removed 1 base from V and 4 bases from J, with 15 bases in between. The CDR3 runs 16 residues. CDR1 and CDR2 (germline): LNHNV, YYDKDF (reference sequence). The whole variable domain, filled in from reference TRBV15 and TRBJ2-3, reads DAMVIQNPRYQVTQFGKPVTLSCSQTLNHNVMYWYQQKSSQAPKLLFHYYDKDFNNEADTPDNFQSRRPNTSFCFLDIRSPGLGDTAMYLCATSRGQVRRADTQYFGPGTRLTVL.

The CDR3, as DNA: TGCGCCAGCAGCGGCGAGGGACAGCCTTCACTCACCAACTATGGCTACACCTTC. Translated, it gives CASSGEGQPSLTNYGYTF. V gene TRBV5-1 combines with J gene TRBJ1-2; 7 bases are a match to TRBD1. V shed 4 bases, J shed 2 bases, and the junction held 17 bases outside the gene matches. The CDR3 is 18 amino acids. Germline V gene sequence: CDR1 SGHRS, CDR2 YFSETQ. Using reference TRBV5-1 and TRBJ1-2 for the parts outside the CDR3, the full variable domain is KAGVTQTPRYLIKTRGQQVTLSCSPISGHRSVSWYQQTPGQGLQFLFEYFSETQRNKGNFPGRFSGRQFSNSRSEMNVSTLELGDSALYLCASSGEGQPSLTNYGYTFGSGTRLTVV.

This CDR3 is CASRRRRGVKLGTDTQYF. The CDR3 DNA follows: TGTGCCAGCAGACGCCGCCGGGGGGTTAAACTTGGCACAGATACGCAGTATTTT. The chain combines TRBV6-1 with TRBJ2-3; TRBD2 matches 7 bases. Germline trimming cut 6 bases from V and 1 base from J; bases unmatched to any gene: 16. Germline lookup yields CDR1 MNHNS and CDR2 SASEGT. The CDR3 loop spans 18 amino acids.

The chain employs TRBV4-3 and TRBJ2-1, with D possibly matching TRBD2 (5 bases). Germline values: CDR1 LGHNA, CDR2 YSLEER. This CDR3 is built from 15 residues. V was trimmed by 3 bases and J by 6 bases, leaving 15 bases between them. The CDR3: CASSHGLSPGNEQFF. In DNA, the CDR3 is TGCGCCAGCAGCCATGGACTCTCCCCTGGCAATGAGCAGTTCTTC.

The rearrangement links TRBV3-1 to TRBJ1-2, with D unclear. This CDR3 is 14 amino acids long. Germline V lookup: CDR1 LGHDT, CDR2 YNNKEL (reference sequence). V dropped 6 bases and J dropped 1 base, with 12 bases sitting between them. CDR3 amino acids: CASSVDLNNYGYTF. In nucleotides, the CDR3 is TGTGCCAGCAGTGTCGACCTCAATAACTATGGCTACACCTTC.